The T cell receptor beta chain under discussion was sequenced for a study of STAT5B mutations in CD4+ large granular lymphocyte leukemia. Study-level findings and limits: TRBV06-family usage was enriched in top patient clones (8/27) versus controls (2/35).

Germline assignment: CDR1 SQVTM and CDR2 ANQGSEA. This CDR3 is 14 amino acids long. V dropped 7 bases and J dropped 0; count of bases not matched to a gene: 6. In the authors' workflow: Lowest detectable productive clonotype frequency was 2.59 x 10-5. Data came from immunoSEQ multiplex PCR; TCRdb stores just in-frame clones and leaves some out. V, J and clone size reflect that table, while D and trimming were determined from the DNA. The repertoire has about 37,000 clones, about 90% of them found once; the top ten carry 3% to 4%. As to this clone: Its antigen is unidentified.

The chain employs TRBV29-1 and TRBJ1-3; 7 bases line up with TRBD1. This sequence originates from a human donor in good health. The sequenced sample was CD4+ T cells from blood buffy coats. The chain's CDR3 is CSAKQGNSGNTIYF. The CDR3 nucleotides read TGCAGCGCTAAACAGGGGAACTCTGGAAACACCATATATTTT. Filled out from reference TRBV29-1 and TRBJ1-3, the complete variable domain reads SAVISQKPSRDICQRGTSLTIQCQVDSQVTMMFWYRQQPGQSLTLIATANQGSEATYESGFVIDKFPISRPNLTFSTLTVSNMSPEDSSIYLCSAKQGNSGNTIYFGEGSWLTVV.